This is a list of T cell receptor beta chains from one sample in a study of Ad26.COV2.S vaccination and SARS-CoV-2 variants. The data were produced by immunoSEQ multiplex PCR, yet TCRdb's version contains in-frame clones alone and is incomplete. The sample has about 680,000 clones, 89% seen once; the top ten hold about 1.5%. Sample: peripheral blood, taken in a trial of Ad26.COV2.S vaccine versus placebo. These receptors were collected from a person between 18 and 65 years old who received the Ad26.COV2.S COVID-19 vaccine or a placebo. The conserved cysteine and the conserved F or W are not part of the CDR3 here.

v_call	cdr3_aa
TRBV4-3	ASSPGLLNTEAF
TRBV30	AWSVLVTDTQY
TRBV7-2	ASSLAGTSVSYEQY
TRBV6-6	ASSYQGPSGNTIY
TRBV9	ASTTTTLSVGYT
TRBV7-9	ASSQPGGIFYGYT
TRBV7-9	ASSARQGALQETQY
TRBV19	ASSIGLAGGDEQF
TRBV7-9	ASSPPTGTSPNEQF
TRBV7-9	ASSFLEAF
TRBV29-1	SVFRDRADTEAF
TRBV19	ASGDRVTDTQY
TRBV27	ASSLKAGWNQPQH
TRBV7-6	ASSSLSGTSGWETQY
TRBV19	ASAGTFTDTQY
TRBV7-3	ASSPLLSTHSGNTIY
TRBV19	ASSMGEETYNEQF
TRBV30	AWSVDRGLYEQY
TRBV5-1	ASSTGTYALRETQY
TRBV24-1	ATSDLQSNQPQH
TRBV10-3	AIRDTETYEQY
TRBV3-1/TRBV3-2	ASSQPDRGYYEQY
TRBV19	ASSITWNQPQH
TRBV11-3	ASSKGAAGQY
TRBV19	ASSLQGPGLYEQY
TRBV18	ASSPLVLAGDNEQF
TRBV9	ASSAGQGDSYEQY
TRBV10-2	ASKKRDPNEQF
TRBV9	ASSVGSLNTEAF
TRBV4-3	ASSHRQGSNTEAF
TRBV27	ASSLTSGRNEQY
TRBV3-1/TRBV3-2	ASSPLVGGAAGELF
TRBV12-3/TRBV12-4	ASSSTLSYEQY
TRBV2	ASSESWGQETQY
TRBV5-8	ASRRDAMNTEAF
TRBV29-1	SVDSSGNTIY
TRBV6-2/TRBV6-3	ASSLREQGGTYNEQF
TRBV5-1	ASSIQNRDRGGEQF
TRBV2	ASSFDRAGNTIY
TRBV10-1	ASRATRGYEQY
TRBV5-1	ASSLKVVELAGNNEQF
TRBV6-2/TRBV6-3	ASSPPGGYTDTQY
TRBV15	ATSRDRDWRDEQF
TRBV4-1	ASSQLGTDTQY
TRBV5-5	ASSLGQGHDEQY
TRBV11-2	ANSFGLAAPGEQF
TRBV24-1	ATSDSAYNSPLH
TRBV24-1	ATSGANTEAF
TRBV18	ASSLTGTVNSNQPQH
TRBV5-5	ASSVDGGQPQH
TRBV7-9	ASSLGIGEVYGYT
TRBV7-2	ASSLAISGNTQY
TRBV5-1	ASSLEGSGSYNSPLH
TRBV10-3	AISEGTGYSIG
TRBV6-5	ASSYRGGNQPQH
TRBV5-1	ASRRDSYEQY
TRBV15	ATSRTAVRTTVGNTIY